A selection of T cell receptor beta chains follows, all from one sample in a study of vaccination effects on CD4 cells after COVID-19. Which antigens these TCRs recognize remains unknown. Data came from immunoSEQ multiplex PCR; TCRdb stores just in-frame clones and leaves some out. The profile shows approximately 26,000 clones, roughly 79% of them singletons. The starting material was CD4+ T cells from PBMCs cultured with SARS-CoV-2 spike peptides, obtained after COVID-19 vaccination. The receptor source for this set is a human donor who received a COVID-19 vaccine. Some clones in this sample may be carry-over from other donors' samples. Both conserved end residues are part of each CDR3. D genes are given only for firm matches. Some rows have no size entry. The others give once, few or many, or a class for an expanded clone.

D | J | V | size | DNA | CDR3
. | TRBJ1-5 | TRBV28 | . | TGTGCCAGCAGTACGGGACCTCAGCCCCAGCATTTT | CASSTGPQPQHF
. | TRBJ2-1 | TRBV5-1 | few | TGCGCCAGCAGGGTAGGGCTGTACAATGAGCAGTTCTTC | CASRVGLYNEQFF
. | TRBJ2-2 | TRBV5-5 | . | TGTGCCAGCAGCCCCAGGGGAGTGAACACCGGGGAGCTGTTTTTT | CASSPRGVNTGELFF
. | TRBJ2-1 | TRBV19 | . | TGTGCCAGTAGCCCTCCAGGGGCGGCAAATGAGCAGTTCTTC | CASSPPGAANEQFF
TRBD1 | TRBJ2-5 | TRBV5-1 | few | TGCGCCAGCAGCCCCTTGGACAGGGCCGAGACCCAGTACTTC | CASSPLDRAETQYF
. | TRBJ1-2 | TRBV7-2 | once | TGTGCCAGCAGCTCCGGGACACTAAGTACTAACTATGGCTACACCTTC | CASSSGTLSTNYGYTF
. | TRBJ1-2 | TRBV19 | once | TGTGCCACTCTAGGGACCTCGACAGGAAGTTATGGCTACACCTTC | CATLGTSTGSYGYTF
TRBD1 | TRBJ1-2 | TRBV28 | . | TGTGCCAGCAGTTTATCCGCCGGGACAGGGACGGCGGGCTACACCTTC | CASSLSAGTGTAGYTF
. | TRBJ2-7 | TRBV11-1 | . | TGTGCCAGCAGTCAAACATCTGGGGCGCGGGAGCAGTACTTC | CASSQTSGAREQYF
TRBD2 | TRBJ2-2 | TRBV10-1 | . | TGCGCCAGCAGTGGATTAGCGGGGGAGGGCACCGGGGAGCTGTTTTTT | CASSGLAGEGTGELFF
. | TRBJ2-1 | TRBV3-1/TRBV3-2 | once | TGTGCCAGCAGCCGTCCCAGGGGGGGGTTAAATGAGCAGTTCTTC | CASSRPRGGLNEQFF
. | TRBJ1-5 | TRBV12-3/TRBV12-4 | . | TGTGCCAGCAGCTATTCGGGGGGGCCCCAGCATTTT | CASSYSGGPQHF